This T cell receptor beta chain came from a study of cytomegalovirus exposure and HLA in healthy donors. It was with 60 Vbeta and 13 Jbeta primers that the PCR ran. TCRdb's copy holds only in-frame clones and misses some; the assay was immunoSEQ multiplex PCR. Of about 190,000 clones in the sample, roughly 80% were seen once. Germline V lookup: CDR1 MDHEN, CDR2 SYDVKM. Trimming removed 3 bases from V and 4 bases from J; junction bases left unmatched: 11. The CDR3 consists of 17 residues. Sequencing was done on a sample of PBMCs. The rearrangement links TRBV28 to TRBJ2-3; 9 bases match TRBD2. This clonotype was obtained from a man aged 35-49 years in good health and CMV-seropositive. In DNA, the CDR3 is TGTGCCAGCAGTTTTAGTGGCGGGGGGGCCTTGGCAGATACGCAGTATTTT. Translation: CASSFSGGGALADTQYF.